This T cell receptor (beta chain) was retrieved from a study of blood T cell repertoires in COVID-19. Study as a whole: Specimens from acute and convalescent COVID-19 originated in the United States, Italy and Spain. Sources were T cells, B-cell-depleted T cells, or PBMCs; the material itself was cDNA or gDNA.

Study processing details: Reference gene primer amplification in the assay estimated nucleated cell counts. Using immunoSEQ multiplex PCR, the repertoire was profiled, and TCRdb retains in-frame clones only, with some absent. V and J calls and clone size are those listed in that table; D and trimming were worked out from the DNA. The data contain 250,000 to 300,000 clones, 89% of them seen just once; the ten biggest clones take up 3.5% to 5%. This CDR3 has 16 residues. Germline loops: CDR1 SGHAT, CDR2 FQNNGV. Trimming took off 5 bases at V and 3 bases at J, with 17 bases between the two ends. The TCR was taken from a woman aged 35 to 49 who had recovered from COVID-19. The sample comprised peripheral blood. The chain carries TRBV11-2 and TRBJ1-3, with D maybe TRBD1 (5 bases). The CDR3 loop reads CASSPRGEGGGNTIYF. CDR3 bases: TGTGCCAGCAGCCCCCGGGGCGAGGGAGGTGGAAACACCATATATTTT.